This T cell receptor (beta chain) was observed in a study of T cells in Graves' hyperthyroidism and ophthalmopathy (dated by TCRdb to the late 2010s). A note on the overall study: Peripheral blood samples were taken at the time of initial diagnosis, prior to any treatment. A discovery cohort of about a hundred patients, approximately 45 with Graves' ophthalmopathy and about 58 with stable Graves' hyperthyroidism, was used to find distinguishing TCR V-J signatures. Whether ophthalmopathy could be predicted prospectively was tested in an independent validation cohort made up of 18 to 20 hyperthyroidism patients plus 17 patients who later progressed to ophthalmopathy. The roughly 100 discovery patients were divided at random into training and test sets in a 7:3 ratio. Thyroid tissue and blood T-cell repertoires from more than 5 Graves' hyperthyroidism patients were also compared in the study. After blood sampling, hyperthyroidism patients were treated with methimazole at a starting dose of 30 mg daily, and ophthalmopathy patients were treated with high-dose intravenous methylprednisolone. The paper reports TCR Vbeta CDR3 sequencing of fewer than 150 peripheral blood samples: approximately 41 ophthalmopathy, about 75 hyperthyroidism and approximately 17 progressor patients. The paper's findings and limits, for the study overall: Ophthalmopathy was separated from stable hyperthyroidism by a 13 V-J signature model, with just over 85% sensitivity and 81% to 82% specificity obtained in cross-validation and 80%/75% obtained in testing. Most expanded thyroid clonotypes (frequency above 0.001) were also found in blood, which suggests that blood repertoires may mirror thyroid immune responses. No statistical method was used to fix the sample size in advance, and group allocation was not hidden from the investigators. In validation, the model predicted progression to ophthalmopathy with over 60% sensitivity and roughly 72% specificity, a median of about 6 months before onset.

Relative to germline, V is 4 bases shorter and J is 7 bases shorter, with 10 bases between their ends. Based on the germline V gene, the CDR1 and CDR2 sequences are SGHVS and FNYEAQ. Taken from cysteine to phenylalanine, the CDR3 has 13 residues. The only DNA kept is the CDR3, 39 bases in frame from the first base. This clonotype was counted at least ten times. What antigen it recognizes has not been identified. Per-nucleotide qualities are absent, and no much larger clonotype sits a single base away. A patient counted as having stable Graves' hyperthyroidism if no progression to ophthalmopathy occurred over 18 months of follow-up. Hyperthyroidism patients were newly diagnosed, had a disease duration of under 2 months, and were aged 18 to 65 years. The study excluded patients with uncontrolled infections, other autoimmune diseases, pregnancy or lactation. Clinical symptoms, serum thyroxine and TRAb, thyroid ultrasound, and orbital computed tomography formed the basis for the diagnoses. PBMCs were isolated from roughly 10 ml of fresh peripheral blood by Ficoll-Paque density gradient centrifugation. Total RNA was extracted with Trizol reagent, and quality was checked on an Agilent 2100 Bioanalyzer.

Amplification of TCR beta CDR3 regions was carried out from RNA transcripts. The first round of RT-PCR for the TCR CDR3 was performed with the HTBI primer set and the Qiagen OneStep RT-PCR kit. The libraries were constructed in a second round of multiplex PCR and then size-selected and purified. Libraries were sequenced paired-end with 100 bp reads on an Illumina HiSeq2000. Per the original workflow: Raw data were processed with SOAPnuke, discarding reads with adapters, uncalled bases, mean Phred below 15, or no exact constant-primer or identifier match. High-quality paired reads were merged with COPE v1.2.5, and unique nucleotide sequences were defined as clonotypes. Clonotypes were aligned to IMGT TRBV, TRBD and TRBJ reference segments using MiTCR v1.1. Analysis was restricted to V-J combinations with a frequency above 0.0001, which covered roughly 99% of repertoires. A TCS score was defined as the ratio between F50 (clonal expansion) and ExV (chaos), using BLOSUM62-based TCRdist between CDR3 peptides within each V-J. Welch's t-statistics and random forest reduced around 550 V-J features to 10 to 15, which were used in a naive Bayes classifier (R e1071). TCRdb redid the processing of the public reads, applying fastp at Q25 and MiXCR, and retained in-frame beta chains. Identical CDR3 proteins give one entry, which carries the most common genes and DNA. None of the V and J calls come from the authors' own analysis; TCRdb made them. The sample table lists a few hundred thousand distinct CDR3 sequences, under 15% of them with a count of one. 15% to 20% of the sample rests with the top ten.

The sequenced sample consisted of blood. The sequence was collected from a young woman with Graves' hyperthyroidism. The chain is encoded by TRBV7-6 joined to TRBJ2-2, with the D gene not clear enough to name. The nucleotides read TGTGCCAGCAGCTCTGGCCCGGTCGGGGAGCTGTTTTTT. This encodes CASSSGPVGELFF.